The clone carrying this T cell receptor (beta chain) appeared a single time. Its specificity is not known. This sample was taken from a study of tumor and adjacent non-tumor tissue in lung cancer. Study results and limitations: Significantly higher TCR diversity was found in tumor than normal lung.

CDR1 and CDR2 from the germline V gene are MNHNY and SVGAGI (reference sequence). V shed 7 bases and J shed 3 bases, with 19 bases lying between them. CDR3 size: 16 residues. Three rounds of nested PCR, following a modified ARM-PCR protocol, produced the TCRbeta library. MiXCR, applied by TCRdb to the multiplex PCR reads, yields one record per CDR3 protein. Here the sample spans under 100,000 distinct CDR3 sequences, roughly 75% being singletons. No cell sorting was done before RNA was extracted from the tissue. The chain uses TRBV6-6 and TRBJ2-1, with D perhaps TRBD1 (5 bases). This clonotype was obtained from a woman between 65 and 79 years old with non-small cell lung cancer. The sequenced sample consisted of lung tumor tissue. CDR3 amino acids: CASMHDRLTLYNEQFF. The CDR3 bases are TGTGCCAGCATGCATGACAGACTTACCCTCTACAATGAGCAGTTCTTC.